The 21 T cell receptor beta chains presented below share a single source sample, sequenced in a study of T cells after yellow fever vaccination (dated by TCRdb to the late 2010s). Receptor amplification or capture employed 5' RACE. Sequencing took place on an Illumina NovaSeq 6000. TCRdb's own reprocessing of the public reads used fastp at Q25 and MiXCR and kept productive beta chains. Rows merge per CDR3 protein into single entries with the most common DNA and genes. The sample profile shows some 200,000 distinct CDR3 sequences; roughly 11% of them were found once. The ten most abundant clones make up 35% to 40% of the sample. The label giving this sample's treatment or condition can be read as: live attenuated yellow fever vaccine strain. Sequenced here: CD8+ T cells sorted from PBMCs, sampled 15 days after the yellow fever booster vaccination. These TCRs come from a young man who received the YFV17D yellow fever vaccine.

In this sample, this clonotype turned up a few times. This chain connects TRBV4-2 to TRBJ2-1, with D perhaps assigned TRBD1 or TRBD2 (5 bases each). The CDR3 runs to 17 residues. Trimming removed 2 bases at V and 0 bases at J, with 14 bases between. Germline values: CDR1 LGHNA, CDR2 YNFKEQ. The CDR3 DNA sequence: TGTGCCAGCAGCCAAACACATCCTGGGGGCTCCTACAATGAGCAGTTCTTC. It yields the protein CASSQTHPGGSYNEQFF.

For the CDR3, the DNA is TGTGCCAGCAGCCAAGAAATGGACCCCTCCCGCACCGGGGAGCTGTTTTTT. As protein: CASSQEMDPSRTGELFF. The V call is TRBV14, the J call TRBJ2-2; D not certain. The CDR3 sequence is 17 residues long. Germline V gives CDR1 SGHDN, CDR2 FVKESK. V lost 0 bases to trimming and J lost 4 bases, with 15 bases between them.

The V and J genes are TRBV6-5 and TRBJ2-1; no definite D call. Trimming removed 5 bases at V and 7 bases at J, with 18 bases between. The CDR3 covers 15 residues. CDR1 and CDR2 from the germline V gene are MNHEY and SVGAGI. CDR3 in amino acids: CASSPGPIGPNEQFF. DNA for the CDR3: TGTGCCAGCAGTCCAGGCCCAATAGGGCCTAATGAGCAGTTCTTC.

This clonotype has a handful of counts. The chain is built from TRBV24-1 and TRBJ2-5; TRBD1 or TRBD2 may be the D gene (6 bases each). V gave up 4 bases and J gave up 3 bases, with 17 bases separating them. The CDR3 extends over 16 amino acids. Germline values: CDR1 KGHDR, CDR2 SFDVKD. CDR3: CATSESTGAYKETQYF. For the CDR3, the DNA is TGTGCCACCAGTGAATCAACGGGGGCCTACAAAGAGACCCAGTACTTC.

The table lists this clonotype with a few counts. The rearrangement uses TRBV19 and TRBJ1-1; D is unclear. Germline V gene lookup returns CDR1 LNHDA and CDR2 SQIVND (reference sequence). V was shortened by 5 bases and J by 5 bases, with 12 bases between the two germline ends. This CDR3 is built from 13 residues. CDR3 region: CASSLSPGTEAFF. CDR3 DNA sequence: TGTGCCAGTAGTCTTAGCCCTGGGACTGAAGCTTTCTTT.

This clonotype has more than one count but fewer than ten. The rearrangement links TRBV29-1 to TRBJ1-2, with no clear D. The CDR3 runs to 13 residues. The V and J ends lost 6 bases and 3 bases respectively, with 14 bases between them. Germline V lookup: CDR1 SQVTM, CDR2 ANQGSEA. In DNA, the CDR3 is TGCAGCGTGGATGTCCCGACGGACTATGGCTACACCTTC. Protein sequence: CSVDVPTDYGYTF.

This clonotype was counted at least ten times. This sequence joins TRBV14 and TRBJ2-1; 7 bases match TRBD2. Germline CDR1 SGHDN, CDR2 FVKESK. The CDR3 has 17 amino acids. V lost 0 bases to trimming and J lost 8 bases; unmatched junction nucleotides: 13. The DNA for the CDR3 is TGTGCCAGCAGCCAAGATAAGGAGCGGGGTGTCTGGTATGAGCAGTTCTTC. Encoded protein: CASSQDKERGVWYEQFF.

The chain joins TRBV29-1 to TRBJ1-5; D uncertain. Germline-derived CDR1 and CDR2 are SQVTM and ANQGSEA. This CDR3 has 12 amino acids. V was clipped by 3 bases and J by 5 bases, with 8 bases between them. Here the CDR3 DNA reads TGCAGCGTTGAGAATGGGGATCAGCCCCAGCATTTT. Translated: CSVENGDQPQHF.

V gene TRBV10-2 combines with J gene TRBJ1-2; TRBD1 matches 9 bases. Trimming removed 5 bases from V and 7 bases from J; junction bases left unmatched: 5. Germline CDR1 and CDR2: WSHSY and SAAADI. The CDR3 has 13 amino acids. The DNA of the CDR3 is TGCGCCAGCAGTCGGGGGACAGGGCCTGGCTACACCTTC. Translating it yields CASSRGTGPGYTF.

The table lists this clonotype with a few counts. The CDR3 bases are TGTGCCAGCAGCTTTCTCCTGGAGACCCAGTACTTC. Translated: CASSFLLETQYF. The chain uses TRBV7-6 and TRBJ2-5; no clear D. Germline V gene lookup returns CDR1 SGHVS and CDR2 FNYEAQ. This CDR3 comprises 12 residues. The V end lost 3 bases, the J end lost 5 bases, and 7 bases lay between the germline ends.

The gene calls are TRBV4-3 and TRBJ1-3; D uncertain. Per the germline V gene, CDR1 is LGHNA and CDR2 is YSLEER. This CDR3 spans 19 amino acids. The V end was cut by 4 bases, the J end by 4 bases, with 26 bases between. For the CDR3, the DNA is TGCGCCAGCAGCCCTTGCCTCTTTTGTTCTACTGGCCTGGGAAACACCATATATTTT. Its translation is CASSPCLFCSTGLGNTIYF.

This clonotype was seen more than once but under ten times. CDR3 nucleotides: TGTGCCAGCAGCCTAACAGGGGTGGCCTACGAGCAGTACTTC. It codes for CASSLTGVAYEQYF. The chain uses TRBV6-6 and TRBJ2-7, with 7 nucleotides matching TRBD1. Trimming at V came to 6 bases and at J to 2 bases, leaving 7 bases not matched to a gene. Germline CDR1 reads MNHNY; CDR2 reads SVGAGI (reference sequence). This CDR3 is 14 amino acids long.

This clonotype occurred a few times. The chain joins TRBV19 to TRBJ2-7; D not certain. V lost 3 bases to trimming and J lost 3 bases, with 3 bases between them. This CDR3 comprises 11 residues. Germline V gene lookup returns CDR1 LNHDA and CDR2 SQIVND (reference sequence). The CDR3 coding sequence is TGTGCCAGTAGTATGGGCTACGAGCAGTACTTC. Protein product: CASSMGYEQYF.

This clonotype was seen a few times. The chain combines TRBV27 with TRBJ1-6; 7 bases fit TRBD1. Germline CDR1 is MNHEY and CDR2 is SMNVEV (reference sequence). The ends lost 6 bases at V and 8 bases at J; junction bases unmatched: 7. CDR3 length: 14 amino acids. CDR3 sequence (DNA): TGTGCCAGCAGGATTGGAACAGGGGATTCACCCCTCCACTTT. Translated, it gives CASRIGTGDSPLHF.

The chain couples TRBV20-1 to TRBJ1-5; D might be TRBD1 (5 bases). Germline V lookup: CDR1 DFQATT, CDR2 SNEGSKA (reference sequence). V was trimmed by 0 bases and J by 0 bases, leaving 15 bases between them. The CDR3 has 17 residues. CDR3 in DNA: TGCAGTGCTAGAGAATACCCGGAGGGGACTAGCAATCAGCCCCAGCATTTT. This translates into CSAREYPEGTSNQPQHF.

This clonotype was counted between two and nine times. V and J are TRBV5-1 and TRBJ2-3; D is possibly TRBD2 (6 bases). Per germline, CDR1 SGHRS and CDR2 YFSETQ. The V end lost 4 bases, the J end lost 5 bases, and 26 bases lay between the germline ends. CDR3 length: 18 residues. The CDR3 is CASSQMDARVGGRDTQYF. CDR3 bases: TGCGCCAGCAGCCAAATGGACGCCCGGGTGGGGGGTAGAGATACGCAGTATTTT.

The gene calls are TRBV6-2 or TRBV6-3 and TRBJ1-1; D uncertain. V dropped 2 bases and J dropped 0 bases, with 7 bases sitting between them. The CDR3 spans 14 residues. Germline V CDR1 and CDR2: MNHEY, SVGEGT. As DNA, the CDR3 is TGTGCCAGCAGTTACGCGATTGTGAACACTGAAGCTTTCTTT. Protein sequence: CASSYAIVNTEAFF.

The rearrangement joins TRBV4-1 to TRBJ2-3, with TRBD2 identical over 13 bases. V dropped 1 base and J dropped 4; count of bases not matched to a gene: 5. The CDR3 has 17 residues. Germline CDR1 is MGHRA and CDR2 is YSYEKL. The CDR3 protein is CASSQVTGLAGPDTQYF. CDR3 bases: TGCGCCAGCAGCCAAGTCACGGGACTAGCGGGGCCAGATACGCAGTATTTT.

The gene calls are TRBV7-9 and TRBJ1-3; D gene unclear. V lost 5 bases, J lost 0 bases, and 5 bases lay in between. CDR3 size: 13 residues. CDR1 SEHNR and CDR2 FQNEAQ come from the germline V gene (reference sequence). In nucleotides, the CDR3 is TGTGCCAGCAGCGGAAGCTCTGGAAACACCATATATTTT. Its translation: CASSGSSGNTIYF.

This clonotype was detected only a few times. V is TRBV6-2 or TRBV6-3 and J is TRBJ2-6; D possibly matches TRBD1 or TRBD2 (6 bases each). The CDR3 totals 16 residues. Trimming pared 5 bases from V and 2 bases from J, leaving 13 bases between. The V gene's germline CDR1 is MNHEY and CDR2 SVGEGT. The CDR3 loop is CASSTGTAPGANVLTF. As DNA, the CDR3 is TGTGCCAGCAGTACAGGGACTGCCCCTGGGGCCAACGTCCTGACTTTC.

The sample holds a few counts of this clonotype. V and J are TRBV12-3 or TRBV12-4 and TRBJ2-2; D is undetermined. V dropped 7 bases and J dropped 5 bases, with 8 bases sitting between them. CDR3 length equals 12 residues. CDR3: CASMNPTGELFF. The CDR3 region has the DNA TGTGCCAGCATGAATCCTACCGGGGAGCTGTTTTTT.